Presented here are 24 T cell receptor beta chains from one specimen sequenced in a study of T cell changes during pregnancy in multiple sclerosis. Assay: immunoSEQ multiplex PCR; the TCRdb copy retains only in-frame clones and omits some. The sample consists of approximately 44,000 clones, around 89% of them appearing once. Sequences were derived from CD4+ T cells from peripheral blood mononuclear cells, sampled in the first trimester of pregnancy. These receptors all stem from a female donor with multiple sclerosis, enrolled in a pregnancy study.

The CDR3 nucleotides read TGTGCCAGTAGTATGGGCCTAAACATTCAGTACTTC. Its protein is CASSMGLNIQYF. The V and J genes are TRBV19 and TRBJ2-4; no definite D call. Germline V gene lookup returns CDR1 LNHDA and CDR2 SQIVND (reference sequence). Trimming took 3 bases from V and 6 from J, leaving 6 bases between them. The CDR3 extends over 12 amino acids.

This sequence joins TRBV29-1 and TRBJ2-5; tentative D call: TRBD1 (5 bases). The CDR3 consists of 11 residues. V was clipped by 2 bases and J by 5 bases, with 6 bases between them. Germline-derived CDR1 and CDR2 are SQVTM and ANQGSEA. The CDR3 protein is CSVERGETQYF. CDR3 sequence (DNA): TGCAGCGTTGAAAGGGGTGAGACCCAGTACTTC.

V is TRBV5-1 and J is TRBJ2-2, with D uncertain. Trimming pared 2 bases from V and 4 bases from J, leaving 9 bases between. The length of the CDR3 is 14 residues. Germline V gives CDR1 SGHRS, CDR2 YFSETQ. The DNA for the CDR3 is TGCGCCAGCAGCTTTATGGGCAGCACCGGGGAGCTGTTTTTT. Translation gives CASSFMGSTGELFF.

The J gene is TRBJ2-3, the V gene TRBV5-4, with TRBD1 identical over 11 bases. The germline V gene encodes CDR1 SGHNT and CDR2 YYREEE (reference sequence). V was pared by 4 bases and J by 6 bases, with 7 bases of the junction left unmatched. The CDR3 is 15 residues long. CDR3: CASSVVDRGPDTQYF. Here the CDR3 DNA reads TGTGCCAGCAGCGTGGTGGACAGGGGGCCGGATACGCAGTATTTT.

The table lists this clone with a count of one. The chain couples TRBV9 to TRBJ1-3; no definite D call. Per the germline V gene, CDR1 is SGDLS and CDR2 is YYNGEE. Trimming stripped 2 bases from V and 0 bases from J, with 12 bases between. This CDR3 region has 16 residues. The CDR3, as DNA: TGTGCCAGCAGCGTTTTTACGAGTCTCTCTGGAAACACCATATATTTT. Translated, it gives CASSVFTSLSGNTIYF.

The CDR3 nucleotides read TGTGCCAGCAGCTTTAGCACTTCGAGCCAAGAGACCCAGTACTTC. Its protein is CASSFSTSSQETQYF. The rearrangement links TRBV5-4 to TRBJ2-5; D gene ambiguous. Trimming stripped 2 bases from V and 1 base from J, with 12 bases between. Per the germline V gene, CDR1 is SGHNT and CDR2 is YYREEE (reference sequence). The CDR3 contains 15 residues.

This clone was detected once. J is TRBJ2-7 and V is TRBV6-5, with D perhaps TRBD2 (6 bases). Trimming cost V 4 bases and J 5 bases, with 15 bases left between them. There are 14 residues in the CDR3. Germline-derived CDR1 and CDR2 are MNHEY and SVGAGI. CDR3: CASSLLRDADEQYF. DNA of the CDR3: TGTGCCAGCAGTTTACTGCGGGACGCCGACGAGCAGTACTTC.

This clone was picked up one time. This chain uses TRBV28 with TRBJ1-2, with D possibly matching TRBD1 (6 bases). This CDR3 comprises 15 residues. V was cut by 5 bases and J by 1 base, with 14 bases left in between. Germline V CDR1 and CDR2: MDHEN, SYDVKM. In nucleotides, the CDR3 is TGTGCCAGCAGTCTAGTCGGGACAAATAACTATGGCTACACCTTC. It is translated as CASSLVGTNNYGYTF.

The rearrangement joins TRBV9 to TRBJ2-3, with D possibly matching TRBD2 (6 bases). Per germline, CDR1 SGDLS and CDR2 YYNGEE. V lost 0 bases and J 3 bases, leaving 8 bases between the germline ends. This CDR3 comprises 14 residues. The CDR3 coding sequence is TGTGCCAGCAGCGTAGATAGCGGTACAGATACGCAGTATTTT. This codes for CASSVDSGTDTQYF.

The chain links TRBV28 to TRBJ1-5; 7 bases match TRBD1. Germline V gene lookup returns CDR1 MDHEN and CDR2 SYDVKM. Losses at the gene ends were 6 bases for V and 4 bases for J; bases not matched to a gene: 12. This CDR3 has 16 amino acids. The CDR3 coding sequence is TGTGCCAGCAGCCCCCAGGGGGTCCGGGCGAATCAGCCCCAGCATTTT. This translates into CASSPQGVRANQPQHF.

The V and J genes are TRBV7-2 and TRBJ2-1; TRBD2 matches 8 bases. The length of the CDR3 is 16 residues. The germline V gene encodes CDR1 SGHTA and CDR2 FQGNSA. Unmatched junction bases numbered 5, after V lost 0 bases and J lost 4 bases. CDR3 bases: TGTGCCAGCAGCTTAGCGTGGCGGGAGGCTTACAATGAGCAGTTCTTC. This translates into CASSLAWREAYNEQFF. The variable domain in full, with the rest retrieved from reference TRBV7-2 and TRBJ2-1, is GAGVSQSPSNKVTEKGKDVELRCDPISGHTALYWYRQSLGQGLEFLIYFQGNSAPDKSGLPSDRFSAERTGGSVSTLTIQRTQQEDSAVYLCASSLAWREAYNEQFFGPGTRLTVL.

This chain uses TRBV15 with TRBJ2-4; 7 bases map to TRBD2. The CDR3 runs to 19 residues. Trimming cost V 5 bases and J 0 bases; bases outside gene matches: 16. The germline V gene has CDR1 LNHNV and CDR2 YYDKDF (reference sequence). The CDR3, as DNA: TGTGCCACCAGCCTGGGCGGGAGAGGGGTAGGTGAAGCCAAAAACATTCAGTACTTC. Residues: CATSLGGRGVGEAKNIQYF.

The chain couples TRBV5-1 to TRBJ2-3; a possible D gene is TRBD2 (5 bases). Germline assignment: CDR1 SGHRS and CDR2 YFSETQ. This CDR3 has 15 residues. Trimming left V 5 bases short and J 6 bases short, with 19 bases between. The CDR3 nucleotides are TGCGCCAGCAGAGTCGCGGAGAGGGAATTTGATACGCAGTATTTT. As protein: CASRVAEREFDTQYF.

CDR3 nucleotide sequence: TGTGCCAGCACTAGACAGGGGCCCTCGAATCAGCCCCAGCATTTT. Its protein product is CASTRQGPSNQPQHF. The V gene is TRBV2, the J gene TRBJ1-5; 8 nucleotides agree with TRBD1. V lost 7 bases, J lost 4 bases, and 9 bases stayed unmatched. Germline V gene sequence: CDR1 SNHLY, CDR2 FYNNEI. The CDR3 sequence is 15 residues long.

The CDR3 DNA reads TGTGCCAGCAGCTCGGCGGGAGGTACCAAAAACATTCAGTACTTC. Translating gives CASSSAGGTKNIQYF. The gene calls are TRBV7-2 and TRBJ2-4, with TRBD2 matching 8 bases. CDR3 size: 15 residues. Germline V CDR1 and CDR2: SGHTA, FQGNSA. Trimming removed 4 bases from V and 2 bases from J; junction bases left unmatched: 4.

V and J are TRBV29-1 and TRBJ2-3, with no clear D. This CDR3 spans 11 amino acids. The V gene's germline CDR1 is SQVTM and CDR2 ANQGSEA. V lost 3 bases to trimming and J lost 4 bases, with 5 bases between them. The CDR3 sequence: CSVERADTQYF. The CDR3 DNA is TGCAGCGTTGAGAGAGCAGATACGCAGTATTTT.

In DNA form, the CDR3 reads TGCAGCGTTGGACAGCGGGTCGCGAACACCGGGGAGCTGTTTTTT. Protein sequence: CSVGQRVANTGELFF. The J gene is TRBJ2-2, the V gene TRBV29-1; tentatively, D is TRBD2 (6 bases). Germline values: CDR1 SQVTM, CDR2 ANQGSEA. V dropped 4 bases and J dropped 0 bases, with 12 bases sitting between them. The CDR3 contains 15 residues.

The CDR3 region has the DNA TGTGCCAGTAGTATAGCGTTGGGGGGTTTGCAAGAGACCCAGTACTTC. This encodes CASSIALGGLQETQYF. This chain uses TRBV19 with TRBJ2-5, with D perhaps TRBD2 (6 bases). The CDR3 consists of 16 residues. With 1 base removed from V and 2 bases from J, the gap between germline ends came to 14 bases. Germline loops: CDR1 LNHDA, CDR2 SQIVND (reference sequence).

This rearrangement joins TRBV6-1 to TRBJ2-7, with TRBD1 matching over 9 bases. The CDR3 sequence is 15 residues long. Germline CDR1 is MNHNS and CDR2 is SASEGT. V shed 5 bases, J shed 6 bases, and the junction held 11 bases outside the gene matches. The CDR3: CASSPTGTGKLEQYF. CDR3 in DNA: TGTGCCAGCAGTCCTACCGGGACAGGGAAACTCGAGCAGTACTTC.

The V gene is TRBV2, the J gene TRBJ2-5; 7 bases are a match to TRBD1. Germline CDR1 SNHLY, CDR2 FYNNEI. J was trimmed by 7 bases and V by 9 bases; bases with no gene match: 17. This CDR3 is built from 15 residues. DNA for the CDR3: TGTGCCAGGACTGGGACAGCTTCCGTACCAGGGACCCAGTACTTC. Its protein product is CARTGTASVPGTQYF.

The chain combines TRBV11-3 with TRBJ2-5, with 14 bases fitting TRBD2. The CDR3 is 17 amino acids. The germline CDR1 and CDR2 sequences are SGHNT and YENEEA. V shed 6 bases, J shed 4 bases, and the junction held 10 bases outside the gene matches. The chain's CDR3 is CASSPGLAGGPGETQYF. CDR3 in DNA: TGTGCCAGCAGTCCCGGACTAGCGGGAGGACCCGGAGAGACCCAGTACTTC. Full variable domain (remainder filled in from reference TRBV11-3 and TRBJ2-5): EAGVVQSPRYKIIEKKQPVAFWCNPISGHNTLYWYLQNLGQGPELLIRYENEEAVDDSQLPKDRFSAERLKGVDSTLKIQPAELGDSAVYLCASSPGLAGGPGETQYFGPGTRLLVL.

The V and J genes are TRBV13 and TRBJ2-4, with D possibly TRBD1 on 6 matching bases. CDR3 length equals 15 residues. V was pared by 2 bases and J by 1 base, with 9 bases between. CDR1 is PRHDT, CDR2 FYEKMQ, per germline (reference sequence). The CDR3 reads CASSLNQGAKNIQYF. The CDR3 DNA reads TGTGCCAGCAGCTTAAATCAGGGGGCCAAAAACATTCAGTACTTC. The full variable domain, its missing parts supplied by reference TRBV13 and TRBJ2-4, is AAGVIQSPRHLIKEKRETATLKCYPIPRHDTVYWYQQGPGQDPQFLISFYEKMQSDKGSIPDRFSAQQFSDYHSELNMSSLELGDSALYFCASSLNQGAKNIQYFGAGTRLSVL.

The chain recombines TRBV4-3 with TRBJ2-5; the D gene is possibly TRBD2 (6 bases). The CDR3 covers 16 residues. Germline CDR1 reads LGHNA; CDR2 reads YSLEER. The V end was cut by 3 bases, the J end by 5 bases, with 19 bases between. This CDR3 is CASSQHPGDSRETQYF. The DNA for the CDR3 is TGCGCCAGCAGCCAGCACCCGGGAGACAGTAGGGAGACCCAGTACTTC.

The V gene is TRBV7-2, the J gene TRBJ1-5; D remains ambiguous. V lost 1 base, J lost 7 bases, and 8 bases lay in between. This CDR3 has 13 amino acids. Looked up from germline, CDR1 is SGHTA and CDR2 is FQGNSA. The DNA of the CDR3 is TGTGCCAGCAGCTTAGGGGCGCTGCAGCCCCAGCATTTT. Translated, it gives CASSLGALQPQHF.